The sequence of this T cell receptor (beta chain) was determined in a study of PD-1 blockade in mismatch repair-deficient tumors. Study-wide points: Tumor-resident clones, often absent from pretreatment blood, expanded after pembrolizumab and then contracted.

TCR sequencing covered three patients who responded to pembrolizumab. Remarks on this clone: As yet, its antigen is unknown.

TCRdb keeps only in-frame clones here, not all; method: immunoSEQ multiplex PCR. The sample lists around 110,000 clones, around three quarters occurring once. The CDR3 runs to 15 residues. After removal of 5 bases from V and 5 bases from J, the junction contained 11 bases not matched to a gene. CDR1 and CDR2 from the germline V gene are SGHNT and YENEEA. The chain is built from TRBV11-3 and TRBJ2-5; TRBD1 matches 7 bases. The specimen comprised peripheral blood, sampled approximately 60 weeks after starting pembrolizumab. The TCR was taken from an adult with mismatch repair-deficient cancer. The CDR3 DNA is TGTGCCAGCAGCCACCCCCAGGGGGTGGATGAGACCCAGTACTTC. It codes for CASSHPQGVDETQYF.